The present T cell receptor (beta chain) was sequenced within a study of cytomegalovirus exposure and HLA in healthy donors. It was with 60 Vbeta and 13 Jbeta primers that the PCR ran. Profiled with immunoSEQ multiplex PCR; TCRdb holds only in-frame clones, not every one. The sample lists about 160,000 clones, approximately 84% seen once, with roughly 6.3% in the top ten. Comment on this clone: Its antigen is currently unknown.

Study results and caveats: The Asian-associated ancestry cluster reportedly had fewer N-insertions than the roughly 670-donor mean in a later analysis. Generally TCR sequences proved uncommon, though certain public TCRs appeared in numerous donors.

Deletions cut 2 bases from V and 11 bases from J, with 15 bases between. This CDR3 comprises 13 residues. Germline assignment: CDR1 MNHEY and CDR2 SVGAGI. Specimen: PBMCs. The origin of this receptor is a male donor in good health and CMV-seropositive. V usage is TRBV6-5 and J usage is TRBJ1-1; a possible D gene is TRBD1 (5 bases). The CDR3 reads CASSYLPAGVAFF. The CDR3, as DNA: TGTGCCAGCAGTTACCTGCCGGCGGGGGTCGCTTTCTTT.